Included here is one T cell receptor (beta chain) sequence, with context. Antigen unknown. This specimen comes from a study of T cell repertoires in cytomegalovirus infection. The study, taken as a whole, reports: The study found HLA-C-restricted CMV-specific TCR beta clonotypes dominating the ex vivo response.

Trimming shortened V by 3 bases and J by 4 bases, and 9 bases separated the two germline ends. Germline values: CDR1 LNHDA, CDR2 SQIVND (reference sequence). The CDR3 totals 13 residues. TCRdb itself ran the reads through MiXCR, one entry per CDR3 protein. The sample has roughly 78,000 distinct CDR3 sequences; about 37% are singletons. J is TRBJ1-1 and V is TRBV19; D is undetermined. This specimen was CD8+ T cells from cultured PBMCs, taken from culture after CMV antigen stimulation. This clonotype originated in a human donor in good health (CMV status not recorded). Some clones in this sample may be carry-over from other donors' samples. CDR3 region: CASSIRVFTEAFF. The CDR3 nucleotides read TGTGCCAGTAGTATCCGGGTGTTCACTGAAGCTTTCTTT.